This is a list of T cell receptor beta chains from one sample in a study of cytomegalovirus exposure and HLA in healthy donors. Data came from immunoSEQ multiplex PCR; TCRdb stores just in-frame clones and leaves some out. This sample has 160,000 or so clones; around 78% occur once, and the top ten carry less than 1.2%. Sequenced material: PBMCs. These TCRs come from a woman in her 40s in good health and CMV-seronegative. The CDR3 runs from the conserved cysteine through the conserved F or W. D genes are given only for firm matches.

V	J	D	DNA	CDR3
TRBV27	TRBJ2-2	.	TGTGCCAGCAGTTTATGGGCAGGGGACACCGGGGAGCTGTTTTTT	CASSLWAGDTGELFF
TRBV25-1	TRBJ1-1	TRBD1	TGTGCCAGCAGTGATGTATCCGGGACAGGGGCCATCCGTTTCTTT	CASSDVSGTGAIRFF
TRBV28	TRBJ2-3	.	TGTGCCAGCAGTCGGGACTCCACAGATACGCAGTATTTT	CASSRDSTDTQYF
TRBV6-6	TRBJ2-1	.	TGTGCCAGCAGTTACGACTACAAGGATGAGCAGTTCTTC	CASSYDYKDEQFF
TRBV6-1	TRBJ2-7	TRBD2	TGTGCCAGCAGTGAAGCGCCAGTGAAGCGGGGGAAGACAGGCTCCTACGAGCAGTACTTC	CASSEAPVKRGKTGSYEQYF
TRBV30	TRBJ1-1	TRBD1	TGTGCCTCTGCCGGGACAGGGGTTCAGGCTGAAGCTTTCTTT	CASAGTGVQAEAFF
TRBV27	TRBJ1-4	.	TGTGCCAGCAGTTTACTCCCTAATGAAAAACTGTTTTTT	CASSLLPNEKLFF
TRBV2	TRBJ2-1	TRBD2	TGTGCCAGCAGCCTTAGCGGGAGGGGGAACAATGAGCAGTTCTTC	CASSLSGRGNNEQFF
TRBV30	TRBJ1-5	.	TGTGCCTGGAATAAGGGGCCTGATCAGCCCCAGCATTTT	CAWNKGPDQPQHF
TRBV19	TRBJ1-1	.	TGTGCCAGTAGTACAGCCGGCCGGGATCCAGCGGGAGCTTTCTTT	CASSTAGRDPAGAFF
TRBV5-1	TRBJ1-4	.	TGCGCCAGCAGCTCGCGATCGGGGTTGAATGAAAAACTGTTTTTT	CASSSRSGLNEKLFF